This T cell receptor beta chain was recovered during a study of shared clonotypes between healthy human individuals. General study points: Naive CD4 clonotypes overlapped across a few donors at roughly 5%. The generation probabilities recorded for non-shared clonotypes fell below those of clonotypes shared by all four donors.

With regard to this clone: No antigen is known for it.

Genomic DNA belonging to each subset was distributed in equal measure over several immunoSEQ plates. Original methodology: Filtering differed because ImmunoSEQ produced junction-only sequences that carried no quality scores. The table came from immunoSEQ multiplex PCR; TCRdb's copy has only in-frame clones and leaves some out. V and J calls plus clone size are reproduced from that table; the DNA served to infer D and trimming. Of more than 2 million clones in the sample, about 93% were seen once. The trim removed 7 bases at V and 7 bases at J, leaving 12 bases unmatched. The CDR3 runs to 13 residues. Germline values: CDR1 SQVTM, CDR2 ANQGSEA. It was CD45RO-negative cells, positively selected for CCR7, that made up naive CD8 cells, with terminally differentiated effector memory CD45RA+ cells excluded.

The sequenced sample consisted of naive CD8+ T cells from PBMCs. The chain uses TRBV29-1 and TRBJ2-7, with TRBD2 identical over 8 bases. This TCR came from a man aged 18 to 35 in good health. Some clones in this sample may be carry-over from other donors' samples. The DNA of the CDR3 is TGCAGCGCCGAGGGCGGGGGGCGGAAAGAGCAGTACTTC. Encoded protein: CSAEGGGRKEQYF.